This entry lists 9 T cell receptor beta chains sequenced from one sample in a study of neurological immune-mediated disorders. Using its own MiXCR run on the 5' RACE reads, TCRdb lists one record per CDR3 protein. The sample has about 70,000 distinct CDR3 sequences, approximately 3.3% seen once. The sample was PBMCs. All receptors derive from a woman in her 50s with multiple sclerosis.

This clonotype has at least ten counts. V is TRBV5-1 and J is TRBJ2-1; D is perhaps TRBD1 (5 bases). Germline-derived CDR1 and CDR2 are SGHRS and YFSETQ. The CDR3 has 11 amino acids. Trimming stripped 1 base from V and 15 bases from J, with 11 bases between. CDR3: CASSLMDISFF. The CDR3 DNA reads as TGCGCCAGCAGCTTGATGGACATCTCGTTCTTC.

Ten or more counts support this clonotype. The chain couples TRBV3-1 to TRBJ1-2; D gene unclear. The germline V gene encodes CDR1 LGHDT and CDR2 YNNKEL (reference sequence). CDR3 size: 13 residues. The ends were cut back, 1 base at V and 8 bases at J, with 11 bases in the middle. The CDR3 bases are TGTGCCAGCAGCCAAGTATTCCGGGGAGGCTACACCTTC. Translating it yields CASSQVFRGGYTF.

This clonotype was observed at least ten times. V and J are TRBV6-6 and TRBJ2-7, with 10 bases that match TRBD2. V lost 6 bases and J lost 2; bases outside the gene matches: 4. Germline assignment: CDR1 MNHNY and CDR2 SVGAGI (reference sequence). The length of the CDR3 is 14 residues. The CDR3 is CASRELAGPYEQYF. The CDR3 DNA reads as TGTGCCAGCAGGGAACTAGCGGGACCCTACGAGCAGTACTTC.

This clonotype was counted at least ten times. The rearrangement uses TRBV4-3 and TRBJ2-1; D possibly corresponds to TRBD1 (6 bases). The CDR3 is 15 amino acids. V lost 4 bases and J lost 7, with 17 bases in between. Per germline, CDR1 LGHNA and CDR2 YSLEER. The CDR3 nucleotides are TGCGCCAGCAGCCTCAGGGGTTCGGTCGGGAATGAGCAGTTCTTC. This codes for CASSLRGSVGNEQFF.

This chain links TRBV3-1 with TRBJ1-6, with D perhaps matching TRBD1 (5 bases). The V end lost 2 bases, the J end lost 10 bases, and 15 bases lay between the germline ends. This CDR3 has 15 residues. From germline, CDR1 is LGHDT and CDR2 YNNKEL (reference sequence). The CDR3, as DNA: TGTGCCAGCAGCCAACAAGGCCAAGCAGGGTCACCCCTCCACTTT. Translation gives CASSQQGQAGSPLHF.

At least ten counts were recorded for this clonotype. The genes are TRBV20-1 and TRBJ2-1, with D possibly being TRBD2 (5 bases). This CDR3 has 16 amino acids. V lost 3 bases, J lost 5 bases, and 20 bases lay in between. Per germline, CDR1 DFQATT and CDR2 SNEGSKA (reference sequence). The CDR3 region is CSASPPLGRGNNEQFF. The CDR3 DNA reads as TGCAGTGCTAGTCCCCCCCTCGGTCGAGGGAACAATGAGCAGTTCTTC.

This clonotype was picked up many times. CDR3 sequence reads: CSATGGAGEQFF. The CDR3, as DNA: TGCAGTGCTACCGGGGGGGCTGGTGAGCAGTTCTTC. V is TRBV20-1 and J is TRBJ2-1; 8 nucleotides line up with TRBD2. Trimming at V came to 4 bases and at J to 9 bases, leaving 5 bases not matched to a gene. CDR1 is DFQATT, CDR2 SNEGSKA, per germline (reference sequence). The CDR3 has 12 residues.

This clonotype was counted many times. The V and J genes are TRBV10-3 and TRBJ2-5; 8 bases map to TRBD2. Germline CDR1 ENHRY, CDR2 SYGVKD. The CDR3 extends over 14 amino acids. The J segment lost 5 bases and the V segment lost 6 bases, leaving 8 bases of the junction unmatched. The CDR3 region is CAISGGGSRETQYF. Here the CDR3 DNA reads TGTGCCATCAGCGGCGGGGGGTCGAGGGAGACCCAGTACTTC.

This clonotype was seen at least ten times. The J gene is TRBJ2-7, the V gene TRBV2; a weak D match, TRBD1 (6 bases). Germline V gene lookup returns CDR1 SNHLY and CDR2 FYNNEI. The CDR3 covers 16 residues. Trimming cost V 2 bases and J 2 bases, with 16 bases left between them. The CDR3 nucleotides read TGTGCCAGCAGTGAATCTGTACAGGGAAATACCTACGAGCAGTACGTC. Encoded protein: CASSESVQGNTYEQYV.